This T cell receptor (beta chain) originates from a study of blood T cell repertoires in COVID-19. About the research overall: Sites in the United States, Italy and Spain provided acute and convalescent COVID-19 samples. T cells, B-cell-depleted T cells, or PBMCs supplied cDNA or gDNA.

As originally analysed: Reference gene primers were amplified, and this amplification served to estimate nucleated cell counts. Measured with immunoSEQ multiplex PCR; TCRdb has only the in-frame clones, and not every one. V and J calls and clone size are given by that table; D and trimming were obtained from the DNA. The repertoire holds roughly 90,000 clones, around four fifths seen once, with around 17% in the top ten. This TCR derives from a human donor in a cohort sampled during active COVID-19. Sequencing input: peripheral blood.

CDR3 bases: TGTGCCAGCAGCCCGGGACTCTACAATGAGCAGTTCTTC. Its translation is CASSPGLYNEQFF. The rearrangement joins TRBV11-2 to TRBJ2-1, with D perhaps TRBD2 (6 bases). Germline V gene lookup returns CDR1 SGHAT and CDR2 FQNNGV. The CDR3 consists of 13 residues. The V end lost 5 bases, the J end lost 3 bases, and 8 bases lay between the germline ends.